Below, one T cell receptor beta chain is given with its context. Germline-derived CDR1 and CDR2 are MNHEY and SMNVEV (reference sequence). Between the trimmed V and J ends, which lost 2 bases and 6 bases, there was a span of 24 bases. The CDR3 loop spans 18 amino acids. This record belongs to a study of blood T cell repertoires in COVID-19. Study-wide background: Specimens from acute and convalescent COVID-19 originated in the United States, Italy and Spain. The cDNA or gDNA used as material had been derived from T cells, B-cell-depleted T cells, or PBMCs.

It was during active infection that Seattle patients were enrolled and then longitudinally followed. In the original processing: Amplified reference gene primers provided the basis for estimating nucleated cell counts. TCRdb keeps only in-frame clones here, not all; method: immunoSEQ multiplex PCR. That table furnishes V, J and clone size, whereas the DNA furnished D and trimming. The data hold some 130,000 clones, with around nine tenths observed a single time. V gene TRBV27 combines with J gene TRBJ2-3; the D gene is possibly TRBD1 (5 bases). The specimen sequenced was peripheral blood. This clonotype was obtained from a woman aged 70-85 years with COVID-19, enrolled during active disease. CDR3 DNA: TGTGCCAGCAGTTTAAATCCCCCCACAGGACGGCTGGCCGATACGCAGTATTTT. Translated, it gives CASSLNPPTGRLADTQYF.